The 20 T cell receptor beta chains below come from one sample, sequenced in a study of beta chain features in type 1 diabetes. cDNA synthesis used the whole RNA isolate, giving expressed TCRB sequences. Clones were read by immunoSEQ multiplex PCR, and TCRdb kept only the in-frame ones, dropping some. The table shows about 320,000 clones, with 14% occurring only once. The sample was central memory CD4+ T cells from blood. Every receptor here comes from a man aged 30 to 39 in good health.

The table lists this clone with a few counts. J is TRBJ2-2 and V is TRBV19; the D gene is possibly TRBD2 (6 bases). Germline-derived CDR1 and CDR2 are LNHDA and SQIVND (reference sequence). The CDR3 extends over 15 amino acids. The V and J ends lost 4 bases and 6 bases respectively, with 15 bases between them. CDR3 residues: CASSSALGRSGELFF. For the CDR3, the DNA is TGTGCCAGTAGTAGCGCATTGGGGAGGTCCGGGGAGCTGTTTTTT.

Comment on this clone: Just one base apart from a much larger clone, this may be a read error. The chain employs TRBV2 and TRBJ2-7; 10 bases align to TRBD2. Germline assignment: CDR1 SNHLY and CDR2 FYNNEI. This CDR3 is built from 13 residues. With 8 bases clipped from V and 1 base from J, the junction kept 2 bases outside the gene matches. This CDR3 is CASERGGSYEQYF. CDR3 DNA: TGTGCCAGCGAGCGGGGGGGGTCCTACGAGCAGTACTTC.

Only a few counts were recorded for this clone. The CDR3 reads CASSFKSTDTQYF. The CDR3 nucleotides read TGTGCCAGCAGTTTCAAGTCCACAGATACGCAGTATTTT. The genes are TRBV27 and TRBJ2-3; no reliable D call. Germline V gene lookup returns CDR1 MNHEY and CDR2 SMNVEV (reference sequence). The V gene lost 3 bases and the J gene lost 2 bases, with 6 bases spanning the gap. The CDR3 is 13 amino acids.

This clone was recorded a few times. The V call is TRBV18, the J call TRBJ1-5; TRBD1 agrees at 8 bases. This CDR3 has 15 amino acids. Trimming at V came to 6 bases and at J to 1 base, leaving 5 bases not matched to a gene. From germline, CDR1 is KGHSH and CDR2 LQKENI. The DNA of the CDR3 is TGTGCCAGCTCCCTAGGACAGGGCAGCAATCAGCCCCAGCATTTT. It encodes CASSLGQGSNQPQHF.

The chain recombines TRBV7-9 with TRBJ2-1; 10 bases align to TRBD2. Trimming took 4 bases from V and 10 from J; bases not matched to a gene: 4. The CDR3 loop spans 13 amino acids. From germline, CDR1 is SEHNR and CDR2 FQNEAQ (reference sequence). CDR3 sequence (DNA): TGTGCCAGCAGCTGGACTAGCGGTGCAGAGCAGTTCTTC. Encoded protein: CASSWTSGAEQFF. Complete variable domain (other parts from reference TRBV7-9 and TRBJ2-1): DTGVSQNPRHKITKRGQNVTFRCDPISEHNRLYWYRQTLGQGPEFLTYFQNEAQLEKSRLLSDRFSAERPKGSFSTLEIQRTEQGDSAMYLCASSWTSGAEQFFGPGTRLTVL.

The chain joins TRBV14 to TRBJ2-2; D may be TRBD1 (6 bases). This CDR3 has 15 amino acids. Deletions cut 5 bases from V and 4 bases from J, with 14 bases between. CDR1 SGHDN and CDR2 FVKESK come from the germline V gene. Written as DNA, the CDR3 is TGTGCCAGCAGCTTTAACAGGGTTGGCACCGGGGAGCTGTTTTTT. As protein: CASSFNRVGTGELFF.

This clone appeared a few times. Compared with germline, one end of the junction differs, possibly owing to a read error. This sequence joins TRBV4-1 and TRBJ1-1; no firm D call. This CDR3 has 13 residues. Per the germline V gene, CDR1 is MGHRA and CDR2 is YSYEKL. CDR3 in amino acids: CASSHPRTAHTSF. CDR3 DNA sequence: TGCGCCAGCAGCCACCCCAGGACTGCCCATACATCGTTT.

This clone has a count of ten or more. The chain couples TRBV29-1 to TRBJ2-1; D might be TRBD2 (5 bases). Germline-derived CDR1 and CDR2 are SQVTM and ANQGSEA. The ends were cut back, 6 bases at V and 3 bases at J, with 12 bases in the middle. CDR3 size: 13 residues. CDR3 in amino acids: CSVTPAGYNEQFF. The DNA of the CDR3 is TGCAGCGTGACCCCGGCGGGCTACAATGAGCAGTTCTTC.

This clone was seen many times. J is TRBJ2-1 and V is TRBV10-3; 8 bases agree with TRBD2. Trimming removed 10 bases from V and 0 bases from J; junction bases left unmatched: 2. The CDR3 has 13 amino acids. Germline V gene lookup returns CDR1 ENHRY and CDR2 SYGVKD. This CDR3 reads CASRGGSYNEQFF. CDR3 bases: TGTGCCAGCCGGGGGGGCTCCTACAATGAGCAGTTCTTC.

The chain has TRBV4-3 and TRBJ1-6; D not certain. Trimming removed 0 bases at V and 9 bases at J, with 3 bases between. The CDR3 has 12 residues. In germline, CDR1 is LGHNA, CDR2 YSLEER. The CDR3: CASSQDFSPLHF. CDR3 nucleotides: TGCGCCAGCAGCCAAGATTTTTCACCCCTCCACTTT.

Concerning this clone itself: A much larger clone lies one base from this, so it may be a read error. The chain carries TRBV5-5 and TRBJ1-2; 7 positions match TRBD1. The junction had 2 bases not matched to a gene; V was cut back by 4 bases and J by 2 bases. The CDR3 totals 13 residues. CDR1 and CDR2 from the germline V gene are SGHKS and YYEKEE (reference sequence). The CDR3 here is CASSMDRNYGYTF. As DNA, the CDR3 is TGTGCCAGCAGCATGGACAGGAACTATGGCTACACCTTC.

A few counts support this clone. The rearrangement joins TRBV7-2 to TRBJ2-1; D is unclear. Germline CDR1 SGHTA, CDR2 FQGNSA. The CDR3 contains 13 residues. The V gene lost 1 base and the J gene lost 8 bases, with 9 bases spanning the gap. CDR3 coding DNA: TGTGCCAGCAGCTTAGTAGGTTTCCATGAGCAGTTCTTC. It is translated as CASSLVGFHEQFF.

With respect to this clone: Other nucleotide sequences in the sample specify the same CDR3. V gene TRBV6-1 combines with J gene TRBJ1-1; tentatively, D is TRBD1 (6 bases). The CDR3 length is 13 residues. Per the germline V gene, CDR1 is MNHNS and CDR2 is SASEGT. Trimming shortened V by 6 bases and J by 1 base, and 9 bases separated the two germline ends. The CDR3 is CASRRTANTEAFF. The CDR3 region has the DNA TGTGCCAGCAGGAGGACAGCGAACACTGAAGCTTTCTTT.

The chain carries TRBV15 and TRBJ2-5, with 8 bases matching TRBD2. The trim removed 4 bases at V and 2 bases at J, leaving 12 bases unmatched. Germline assignment: CDR1 LNHNV and CDR2 YYDKDF (reference sequence). The CDR3 sequence is 17 residues long. CDR3 sequence reads: CATSTQSVAGPQETQYF. The CDR3 nucleotides are TGTGCCACCAGCACACAGTCTGTAGCGGGGCCACAAGAGACCCAGTACTTC.

Written as DNA, the CDR3 is TGCGCCAGCAGCGCCGGGACAGGGAATCGGGTCTATGGCTACACCTTC. Its translation is CASSAGTGNRVYGYTF. The V and J genes are TRBV5-1 and TRBJ1-2, with 9 bases lining up with TRBD1. Unmatched junction bases numbered 11, after V lost 4 bases and J lost 4 bases. The CDR3 totals 16 residues. Germline V gives CDR1 SGHRS, CDR2 YFSETQ.

In its sample, this clone was seen a few times. This is likely an artifact of a read error, given a far larger clone one base away. The genes are TRBV29-1 and TRBJ2-1; D is possibly TRBD2 (7 bases). The germline gives CDR1 SQVTM, CDR2 ANQGSEA. The ends were cut back, 7 bases at V and 2 bases at J, with 18 bases in the middle. The CDR3 sequence is 15 residues long. The CDR3 DNA sequence: TGCAGCGCCAAGACTCCGGGGGGCGCCTACAATGAGCAGTTCTTC. This encodes CSAKTPGGAYNEQFF.

The CDR3 protein is CASSLDPAKNIQYF. Here the CDR3 DNA reads TGCGCCAGCAGCTTGGATCCGGCCAAAAACATTCAGTACTTC. J is TRBJ2-4 and V is TRBV5-1; the D is unclear. The germline V gene encodes CDR1 SGHRS and CDR2 YFSETQ. This CDR3 is built from 14 residues. Trimming left V 0 bases short and J 1 base short, with 5 bases between. Drawing the rest from reference TRBV5-1 and TRBJ2-4, the complete variable domain is KAGVTQTPRYLIKTRGQQVTLSCSPISGHRSVSWYQQTPGQGLQFLFEYFSETQRNKGNFPGRFSGRQFSNSRSEMNVSTLELGDSALYLCASSLDPAKNIQYFGAGTRLSVL.

The gene calls are TRBV5-1 and TRBJ1-1, with a possible D match to TRBD1 (5 bases). CDR3 length: 15 amino acids. Germline loops: CDR1 SGHRS, CDR2 YFSETQ. The V and J ends lost 0 bases and 1 base respectively, with 10 bases between them. For the CDR3, the DNA is TGCGCCAGCAGCTTGGGCGGGGCAGGGAACACTGAAGCTTTCTTT. Translation gives CASSLGGAGNTEAFF.

The chain is built from TRBV6-1 and TRBJ2-7, with a weak D call TRBD1 (5 bases). V lost 8 bases, J lost 2 bases, and 13 bases lay in between. The germline V gene encodes CDR1 MNHNS and CDR2 SASEGT. The CDR3 covers 13 residues. Here the CDR3 DNA reads TGTGCCAGCGGGCAGGGAATCACCTACGAGCAGTACGTC. This encodes CASGQGITYEQYV.

This clone was counted only a few times. The V gene is TRBV11-2, the J gene TRBJ2-3, with a possible D match to TRBD2 (5 bases). The CDR3 spans 14 residues. Germline CDR1 SGHAT, CDR2 FQNNGV. V lost 1 base and J 0 bases, leaving 5 bases between the germline ends. The CDR3 sequence: CASSLAGSTDTQYF. In DNA, the CDR3 is TGTGCCAGCAGCTTAGCGGGGAGCACAGATACGCAGTATTTT.